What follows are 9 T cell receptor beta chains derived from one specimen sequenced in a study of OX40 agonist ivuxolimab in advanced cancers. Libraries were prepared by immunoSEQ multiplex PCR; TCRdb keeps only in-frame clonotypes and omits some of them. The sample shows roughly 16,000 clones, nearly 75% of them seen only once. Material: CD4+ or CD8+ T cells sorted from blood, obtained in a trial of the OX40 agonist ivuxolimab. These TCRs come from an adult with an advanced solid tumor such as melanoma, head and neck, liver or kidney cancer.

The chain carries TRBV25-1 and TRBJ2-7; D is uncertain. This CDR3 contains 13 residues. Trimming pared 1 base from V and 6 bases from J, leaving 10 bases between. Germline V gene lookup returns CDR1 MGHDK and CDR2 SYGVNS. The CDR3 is CASSESAVGEQYF. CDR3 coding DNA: TGTGCCAGCAGTGAATCGGCAGTAGGCGAGCAGTACTTC.

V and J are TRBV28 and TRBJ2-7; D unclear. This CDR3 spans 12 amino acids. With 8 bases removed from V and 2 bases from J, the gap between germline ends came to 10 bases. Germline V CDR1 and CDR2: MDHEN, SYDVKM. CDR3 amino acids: CASGERAYEQYF. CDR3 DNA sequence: TGTGCCAGCGGTGAGCGCGCCTACGAGCAGTACTTC.

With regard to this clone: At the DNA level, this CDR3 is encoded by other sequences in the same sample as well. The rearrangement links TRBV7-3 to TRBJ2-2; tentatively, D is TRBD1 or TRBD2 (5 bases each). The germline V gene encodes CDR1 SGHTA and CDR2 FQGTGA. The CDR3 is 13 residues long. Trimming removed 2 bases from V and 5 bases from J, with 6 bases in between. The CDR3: CASSLGGTGELFF. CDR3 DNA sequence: TGTGCCAGCAGCTTAGGGGGAACCGGGGAGCTGTTTTTT.

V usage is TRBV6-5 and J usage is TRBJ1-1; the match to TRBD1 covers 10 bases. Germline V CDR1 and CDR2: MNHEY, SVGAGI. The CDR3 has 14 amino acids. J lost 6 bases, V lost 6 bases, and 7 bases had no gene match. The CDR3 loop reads CASSPGQGIAEAFF. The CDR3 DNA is TGTGCCAGCAGCCCGGGACAGGGGATCGCTGAAGCTTTCTTT.

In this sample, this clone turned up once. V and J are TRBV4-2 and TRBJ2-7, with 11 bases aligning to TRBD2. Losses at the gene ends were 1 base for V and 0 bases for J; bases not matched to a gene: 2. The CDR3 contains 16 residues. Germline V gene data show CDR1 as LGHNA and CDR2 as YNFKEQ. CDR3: CASSQALAGGSYEQYF. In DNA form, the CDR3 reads TGTGCCAGCAGCCAAGCCCTAGCGGGAGGCTCCTACGAGCAGTACTTC.

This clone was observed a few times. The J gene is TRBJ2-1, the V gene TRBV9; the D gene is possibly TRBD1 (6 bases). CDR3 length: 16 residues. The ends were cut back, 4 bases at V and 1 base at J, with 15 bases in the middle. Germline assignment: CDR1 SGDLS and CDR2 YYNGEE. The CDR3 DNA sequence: TGTGCCAGCAGCCCCCAGGGGCAAGGGTCCTACAATGAGCAGTTCTTC. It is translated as CASSPQGQGSYNEQFF.

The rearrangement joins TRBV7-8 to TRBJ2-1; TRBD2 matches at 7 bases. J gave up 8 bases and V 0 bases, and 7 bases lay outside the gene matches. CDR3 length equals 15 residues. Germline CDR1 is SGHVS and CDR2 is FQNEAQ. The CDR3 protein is CASSLARGRAHEQFF. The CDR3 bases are TGTGCCAGCAGCTTAGCTCGAGGGAGGGCACATGAGCAGTTCTTC. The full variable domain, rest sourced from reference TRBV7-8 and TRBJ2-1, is GAGVSQSPRYKVAKRGQDVALRCDPISGHVSLFWYQQALGQGPEFLTYFQNEAQLDKSGLPSDRFFAERPEGSVSTLKIQRTQQEDSAVYLCASSLARGRAHEQFFGPGTRLTVL.

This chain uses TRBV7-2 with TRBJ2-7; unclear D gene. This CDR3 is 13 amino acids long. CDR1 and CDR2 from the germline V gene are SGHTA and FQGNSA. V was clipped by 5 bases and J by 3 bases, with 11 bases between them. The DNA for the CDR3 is TGTGCCAGCAGCCCCGACCCCGTCTACGAGCAGTACTTC. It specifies CASSPDPVYEQYF.

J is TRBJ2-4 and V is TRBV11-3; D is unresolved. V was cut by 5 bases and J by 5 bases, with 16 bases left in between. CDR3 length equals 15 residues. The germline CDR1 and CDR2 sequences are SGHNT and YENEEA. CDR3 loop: CASSIGDFGENIQYF. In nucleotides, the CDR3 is TGTGCCAGCAGCATCGGAGATTTTGGGGAAAACATTCAGTACTTC.